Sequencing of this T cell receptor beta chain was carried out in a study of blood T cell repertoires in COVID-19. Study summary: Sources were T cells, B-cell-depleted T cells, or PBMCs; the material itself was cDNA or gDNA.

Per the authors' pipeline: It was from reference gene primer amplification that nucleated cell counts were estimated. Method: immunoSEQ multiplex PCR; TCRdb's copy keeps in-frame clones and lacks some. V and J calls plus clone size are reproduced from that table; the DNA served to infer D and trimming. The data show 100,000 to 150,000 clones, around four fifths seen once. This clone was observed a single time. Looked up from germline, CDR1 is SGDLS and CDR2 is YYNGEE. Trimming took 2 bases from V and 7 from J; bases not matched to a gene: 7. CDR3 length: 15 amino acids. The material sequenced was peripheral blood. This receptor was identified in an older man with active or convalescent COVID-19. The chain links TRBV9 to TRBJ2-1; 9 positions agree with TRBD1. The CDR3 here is CASSVATGGGNEQFF. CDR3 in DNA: TGTGCCAGCAGCGTCGCCACAGGGGGCGGAAATGAGCAGTTCTTC.